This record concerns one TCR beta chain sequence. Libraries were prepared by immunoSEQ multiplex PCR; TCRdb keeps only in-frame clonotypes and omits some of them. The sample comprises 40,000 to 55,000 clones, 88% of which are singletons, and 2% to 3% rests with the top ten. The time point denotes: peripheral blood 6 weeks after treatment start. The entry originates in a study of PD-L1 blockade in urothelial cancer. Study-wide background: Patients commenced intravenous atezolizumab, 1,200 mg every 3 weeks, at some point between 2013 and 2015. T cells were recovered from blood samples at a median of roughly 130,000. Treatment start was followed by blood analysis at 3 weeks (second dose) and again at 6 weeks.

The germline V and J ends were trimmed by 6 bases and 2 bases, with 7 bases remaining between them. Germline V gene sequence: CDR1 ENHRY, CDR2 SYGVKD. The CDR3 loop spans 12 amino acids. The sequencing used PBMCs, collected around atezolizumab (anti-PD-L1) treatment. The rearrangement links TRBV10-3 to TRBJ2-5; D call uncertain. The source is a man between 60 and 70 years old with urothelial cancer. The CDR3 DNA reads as TGTGCCATCAGGGCAGGTCAAGAGACCCAGTACTTC. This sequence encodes CAIRAGQETQYF.